Each of the 9 T cell receptor beta chains below was sequenced from the same sample in a study of Ad26.COV2.S vaccination and SARS-CoV-2 variants. Profiling relied on immunoSEQ multiplex PCR, and the TCRdb table lists in-frame clones only, not all of them. The top ten hold under 4% of the sample, which has about 280,000 clones, about 87% seen once. Treatment noted: roughly 19 received Ad26.COV2.S at low or high dose, single or two shots; 5 received placebo; per-sample allocation not given. Vaccine and placebo recipients were sampled on day 63 after the first injection. The source was peripheral blood, collected in a trial of Ad26.COV2.S vaccine versus placebo. These receptors were taken from a person aged 18 to 65 who received the Ad26.COV2.S COVID-19 vaccine or a placebo.

The chain employs TRBV7-2 and TRBJ1-5; TRBD1 is a possible D gene (5 bases). V was shortened by 5 bases and J by 7 bases, with 15 bases between the two germline ends. Germline assignment: CDR1 SGHTA and CDR2 FQGNSA. The CDR3 totals 14 residues. The CDR3 DNA reads as TGTGCCAGCAGCCCCTCTCCGGGGGACCAGCCCCAGCATTTT. Its translation: CASSPSPGDQPQHF.

This chain joins TRBV9 and TRBJ2-7; 9 bases align to TRBD1. Germline CDR1 SGDLS, CDR2 YYNGEE. The CDR3 sequence is 14 residues long. J gave up 2 bases and V 0 bases, and 0 bases lay outside the gene matches. The CDR3 DNA is TGTGCCAGCAGCGTAGGGACAGGGGCCTACGAGCAGTACTTC. Encoded protein: CASSVGTGAYEQYF. Variable domain in full (rest from reference TRBV9 and TRBJ2-7): DSGVTQTPKHLITATGQRVTLRCSPRSGDLSVYWYQQSLDQGLQFLIQYYNGEERAKGNILERFSAQQFPDLHSELNLSSLELGDSALYFCASSVGTGAYEQYFGPGTRLTVT.

V and J are TRBV6-4 and TRBJ1-1, with unresolved D. The CDR3 loop spans 13 amino acids. CDR1 is MRHNA, CDR2 SNTAGT, per germline. V lost 2 bases and J lost 0, with 4 bases in between. The CDR3 loop is CASSDRVNTEAFF. CDR3 sequence (DNA): TGTGCCAGCAGTGACCGGGTGAACACTGAAGCTTTCTTT.

The chain carries TRBV28 and TRBJ2-1, with 7 bases fitting TRBD1. The J segment lost 5 bases and the V segment lost 6 bases, leaving 7 bases of the junction unmatched. Germline V gene sequence: CDR1 MDHEN, CDR2 SYDVKM. CDR3 length: 14 residues. The CDR3 nucleotides read TGTGCCAGCAGACCGGGACAGCCTAACAATGAGCAGTTCTTC. It translates to CASRPGQPNNEQFF.

J is TRBJ2-7 and V is TRBV2, with D possibly TRBD1 on 6 matching bases. This CDR3 region has 15 residues. The V gene's germline CDR1 is SNHLY and CDR2 FYNNEI. V lost 9 bases to trimming and J lost 0 bases, with 18 bases between them. The CDR3 DNA reads TGTGCCAGTCAAAAGGAGACAGGTGTCTCCTACGAGCAGTACTTC. Encoded protein: CASQKETGVSYEQYF.

CDR3 region: CASSLAEGSGNEQFF. The DNA of the CDR3 is TGCGCCAGCAGCTTGGCTGAGGGGAGTGGCAATGAGCAGTTCTTC. The genes are TRBV5-1 and TRBJ2-1; D might be TRBD1 or TRBD2, each matching 5 bases. This CDR3 has 15 residues. Germline-derived CDR1 and CDR2 are SGHRS and YFSETQ. The V gene lost 0 bases and the J gene lost 6 bases, with 13 bases spanning the gap.

The chain is built from TRBV6-5 and TRBJ2-3, with 7 bases matching TRBD2. Germline V lookup: CDR1 MNHEY, CDR2 SVGAGI. V lost 8 bases to trimming and J lost 1 base; unmatched junction nucleotides: 9. The CDR3 spans 15 residues. Written as DNA, the CDR3 is TGTGCCAGCGCTTTTAGCGGGCGCCGCACAGATACGCAGTATTTT. It translates to CASAFSGRRTDTQYF.

The chain joins TRBV6-6 to TRBJ1-2; D is perhaps TRBD1 (6 bases). CDR1 is MNHNY and CDR2 is SVGAGI in the germline V gene (reference sequence). V was pared by 5 bases and J by 4 bases, with 17 bases between. The CDR3 covers 15 residues. The CDR3 loop is CASSNNREILYGYTF. CDR3 coding DNA: TGTGCCAGCAGTAACAACAGGGAGATTCTCTATGGCTACACCTTC.

The rearrangement uses TRBV29-1 and TRBJ2-1, with 11 bases aligning to TRBD2. Germline-derived CDR1 and CDR2 are SQVTM and ANQGSEA. The trim removed 6 bases at V and 0 bases at J, leaving 16 bases unmatched. The CDR3 covers 19 residues. For the CDR3, the DNA is TGCAGCGTCAAGGTATTGGCTAGCGGGAGGACCAGCTCCTACAATGAGCAGTTCTTC. This encodes CSVKVLASGRTSSYNEQFF.